One sample yielded the 20 T cell receptor beta chains listed below, sequenced in a study of Ad26.COV2.S vaccination and SARS-CoV-2 variants. The method was immunoSEQ multiplex PCR; TCRdb's version includes in-frame clones alone and lacks a portion of them. Among under 500,000 clones listed, 80% to 95% were seen once. Treatment indicated: 15 to 20 received Ad26.COV2.S at low or high dose, single or two shots; about five received placebo; per-sample allocation not given. Each sample was drawn 63 days after the first injection (of vaccine or placebo). This sample comprised peripheral blood, obtained in a trial of Ad26.COV2.S vaccine versus placebo. The receptors come from a person between 18 and 59 years old who received the Ad26.COV2.S COVID-19 vaccine or a placebo.

The J gene is TRBJ1-2, the V gene TRBV19; 8 bases are a match to TRBD1. V lost 5 bases, J lost 8 bases, and 10 bases stayed unmatched. Germline CDR1 LNHDA, CDR2 SQIVND (reference sequence). The CDR3 runs to 14 residues. DNA for the CDR3: TGTGCCAGTAGTTCGACCCAGGGGGCCGGCGGCTACACCTTC. This sequence encodes CASSSTQGAGGYTF.

The chain links TRBV27 to TRBJ2-7; 10 bases align to TRBD1. Losses at the gene ends were 5 bases for V and 4 bases for J; bases not matched to a gene: 11. The germline gives CDR1 MNHEY, CDR2 SMNVEV (reference sequence). The CDR3 spans 16 residues. The CDR3 DNA sequence: TGTGCCAGCAGTCACACTACGGGACAGGGGTTTTACGAGCAGTACTTC. This sequence encodes CASSHTTGQGFYEQYF.

Comments on this clone: In the same sample, other DNA sequences code for this CDR3. The chain recombines TRBV18 with TRBJ2-7; D uncertain. CDR3 size: 12 residues. Trimming cost V 6 bases and J 0 bases, with 6 bases left between them. Germline loops: CDR1 KGHSH, CDR2 LQKENI. The CDR3 DNA is TGTGCCAGCTCCCCGACCTCCTACGAGCAGTACTTC. Its translation is CASSPTSYEQYF.

V is TRBV12-3 or TRBV12-4 and J is TRBJ2-3, with a possible D match to TRBD2 (5 bases). V was clipped by 5 bases and J by 4 bases, with 10 bases between them. CDR3 length: 13 amino acids. CDR3 sequence: CASSPMEADTQYF. CDR3 nucleotides: TGTGCCAGCAGTCCCATGGAGGCAGATACGCAGTATTTT.

V is TRBV15 and J is TRBJ2-2; D uncertain. The CDR3 has 15 amino acids. The V end lost 0 bases, the J end lost 1 base, and 6 bases lay between the germline ends. From germline, CDR1 is LNHNV and CDR2 YYDKDF (reference sequence). CDR3 in DNA: TGTGCCACCAGCAGAGATGATTTGAACACCGGGGAGCTGTTTTTT. Translating it yields CATSRDDLNTGELFF.

J is TRBJ1-1 and V is TRBV27; D not certain. V was pared by 3 bases and J by 1 base, with 9 bases between. The CDR3 has 14 residues. Germline V gene sequence: CDR1 MNHEY, CDR2 SMNVEV (reference sequence). CDR3 sequence: CASSFTGSNTEAFF. In DNA form, the CDR3 reads TGTGCCAGCAGTTTCACGGGTTCGAACACTGAAGCTTTCTTT.

This chain joins TRBV28 and TRBJ1-5, with 7 bases matching TRBD1. V shed 8 bases, J shed 8 bases, and the junction held 12 bases outside the gene matches. The germline V gene has CDR1 MDHEN and CDR2 SYDVKM. The CDR3 is made up of 14 amino acids. Written as DNA, the CDR3 is TGTGCCAGCTCGGACAGGTTGGGTCAGAAGCCCCAGCATTTT. This encodes CASSDRLGQKPQHF.

The CDR3 coding sequence is TGTGCCACCAGCCCCTGGACAGGAGAGGTAGAGACCCAGTACTTC. The encoded protein is CATSPWTGEVETQYF. This chain joins TRBV15 and TRBJ2-5; 7 nucleotides match TRBD1. The CDR3 totals 15 residues. The germline V gene encodes CDR1 LNHNV and CDR2 YYDKDF (reference sequence). V shed 5 bases, J shed 4 bases, and the junction held 10 bases outside the gene matches.

This rearrangement joins TRBV10-3 to TRBJ2-7, with 10 bases identical to TRBD2. J lost 4 bases, V lost 4 bases, and 7 bases had no gene match. Germline values: CDR1 ENHRY, CDR2 SYGVKD. This CDR3 is built from 15 residues. The CDR3 here is CAISGVASGSYEQYF. The CDR3 DNA follows: TGTGCCATCAGTGGGGTGGCTAGCGGGAGTTACGAGCAGTACTTC.

This chain uses TRBV19 with TRBJ2-5, with TRBD2 matching over 10 bases. CDR1 LNHDA and CDR2 SQIVND come from the germline V gene (reference sequence). J lost 0 bases, V lost 2 bases, and 3 bases had no gene match. The CDR3 is 16 residues long. The CDR3 sequence: CASSIKLAGNQETQYF. CDR3 nucleotides: TGTGCCAGTAGTATAAAACTAGCGGGGAACCAAGAGACCCAGTACTTC.

This chain links TRBV19 with TRBJ2-7; TRBD2 agrees at 9 bases. The CDR3 contains 15 residues. J gave up 4 bases and V 1 base, and 5 bases lay outside the gene matches. Per germline, CDR1 LNHDA and CDR2 SQIVND (reference sequence). CDR3 loop: CASSIVSGGEYEQYF. DNA of the CDR3: TGTGCCAGTAGTATAGTTAGCGGGGGCGAATACGAGCAGTACTTC.

The gene calls are TRBV21-1 and TRBJ2-7; the table names TRBD2, a call not compared with the DNA. TRBV21-1 is a recognized pseudogene. The CDR3 is 20 residues long. The CDR3 spells CASSNSPAGLSGRAPYEQYF. CDR3 nucleotide sequence: TGTGCCAGCAGCAATTCCCCCGCCGGACTTAGCGGGCGCGCCCCCTACGAGCAGTACTTC.

The rearrangement joins TRBV9 to TRBJ2-2; D is undetermined. Germline V gene lookup returns CDR1 SGDLS and CDR2 YYNGEE. The CDR3 is 14 amino acids. Trimming removed 2 bases from V and 4 bases from J, with 9 bases in between. CDR3 nucleotides: TGTGCCAGCAGCGTGAGCCTTGGCACCGGGGAGCTGTTTTTT. It yields the protein CASSVSLGTGELFF.

The V and J genes are TRBV5-1 and TRBJ1-3; TRBD1 might be the D (5 bases). CDR3 length equals 16 residues. CDR1 and CDR2 from the germline V gene are SGHRS and YFSETQ. The germline V and J ends were trimmed by 3 bases and 4 bases, with 17 bases remaining between them. The chain's CDR3 is CASSSGDSLGGNTIYF. CDR3 DNA: TGCGCCAGCAGCTCCGGCGACAGCCTCGGAGGAAACACCATATATTTT.

This rearrangement joins TRBV7-9 to TRBJ2-7; D is unclear. The ends were cut back, 5 bases at V and 6 bases at J, with 8 bases in the middle. The CDR3 is 11 amino acids. Germline-derived CDR1 and CDR2 are SEHNR and FQNEAQ (reference sequence). The DNA for the CDR3 is TGTGCCAGCAGCCCCCACTCCGAGCAGTACTTC. Protein product: CASSPHSEQYF. The full variable domain, its missing parts supplied by reference TRBV7-9 and TRBJ2-7, is DTGVSQNPRHKITKRGQNVTFRCDPISEHNRLYWYRQTLGQGPEFLTYFQNEAQLEKSRLLSDRFSAERPKGSFSTLEIQRTEQGDSAMYLCASSPHSEQYFGPGTRLTVT.

This chain connects TRBV2 to TRBJ1-4, with 9 bases matching TRBD1. Germline lookup yields CDR1 SNHLY and CDR2 FYNNEI. Trimming took 9 bases from V and 7 from J; bases not matched to a gene: 12. CDR3 length: 15 amino acids. This CDR3 is CASSLQGADGEKLFF. The CDR3, as DNA: TGTGCCAGTAGCCTACAGGGGGCAGATGGTGAAAAACTGTTTTTT.

This chain links TRBV15 with TRBJ2-7; D gene unclear. The V gene lost 0 bases and the J gene lost 0 bases, with 12 bases spanning the gap. CDR1 is LNHNV, CDR2 YYDKDF, per germline (reference sequence). This CDR3 is 16 amino acids long. CDR3 nucleotides: TGTGCCACCAGCAGAGATCGGGCAGAGAGCTCCTACGAGCAGTACTTC. Its translation is CATSRDRAESSYEQYF.

V and J are TRBV23-1 and TRBJ1-5, with D unresolved. TRBV23-1 is given ORF status, its function remaining uncertain. V was cut by 6 bases and J by 1 base, with 16 bases left in between. The CDR3 totals 16 residues. CDR3: CASRSPRRRSNQPQHF. The CDR3, as DNA: TGCGCCAGCAGATCCCCCCGCAGAAGGAGCAATCAGCCCCAGCATTTT.

The V call is TRBV12-3 or TRBV12-4, the J call TRBJ2-2, with D tentatively TRBD1 (5 bases). Trimming left V 6 bases short and J 5 bases short, with 7 bases between. The CDR3 extends over 12 amino acids. The CDR3: CASSQGTGELFF. The CDR3 DNA reads TGTGCCAGCAGCCAGGGAACCGGGGAGCTGTTTTTT.

The chain joins TRBV4-2 to TRBJ1-1; TRBD1 aligns across 7 bases. Germline V lookup: CDR1 LGHNA, CDR2 YNFKEQ. CDR3 length: 15 residues. With V trimmed by 1 base and J by 3 bases, 5 bases remained unmatched. DNA of the CDR3: TGTGCCAGCAGCCAAGGGTGGCAGGGGGACACTGAAGCTTTCTTT. Translating gives CASSQGWQGDTEAFF.